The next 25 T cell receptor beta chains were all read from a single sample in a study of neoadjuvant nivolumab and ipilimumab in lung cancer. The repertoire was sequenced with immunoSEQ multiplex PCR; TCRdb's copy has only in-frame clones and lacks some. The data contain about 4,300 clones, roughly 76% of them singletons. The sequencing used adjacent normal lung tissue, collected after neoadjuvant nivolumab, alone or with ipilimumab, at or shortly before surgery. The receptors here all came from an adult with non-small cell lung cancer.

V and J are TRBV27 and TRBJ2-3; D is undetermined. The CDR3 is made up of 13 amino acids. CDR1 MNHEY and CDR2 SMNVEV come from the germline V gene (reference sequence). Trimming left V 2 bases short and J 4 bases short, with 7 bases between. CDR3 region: CASSLGRSDTQYF. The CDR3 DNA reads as TGTGCCAGCAGTTTAGGAAGGTCAGATACGCAGTATTTT.

The CDR3, as DNA: TGTGCCAGCAGCTCAGACATCGAGGAGGGCTACACCTTC. Translated, it gives CASSSDIEEGYTF. The rearrangement joins TRBV7-8 to TRBJ1-2; D unresolved. The CDR3 is made up of 13 amino acids. Germline V CDR1 and CDR2: SGHVS, FQNEAQ. Trimming removed 4 bases from V and 8 bases from J, with 14 bases in between.

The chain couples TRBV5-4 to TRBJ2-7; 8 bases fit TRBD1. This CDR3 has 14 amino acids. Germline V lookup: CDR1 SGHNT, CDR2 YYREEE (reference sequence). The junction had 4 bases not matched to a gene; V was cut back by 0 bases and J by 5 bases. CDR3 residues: CASSLGQGSNEQYF. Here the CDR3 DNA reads TGTGCCAGCAGCTTGGGACAGGGGAGCAACGAGCAGTACTTC.

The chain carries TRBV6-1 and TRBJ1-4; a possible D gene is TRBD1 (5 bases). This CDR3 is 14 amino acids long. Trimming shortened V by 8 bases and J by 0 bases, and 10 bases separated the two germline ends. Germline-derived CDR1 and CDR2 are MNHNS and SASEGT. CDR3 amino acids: CASGRQTTNEKLFF. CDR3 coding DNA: TGTGCCAGCGGACGACAGACAACTAATGAAAAACTGTTTTTT.

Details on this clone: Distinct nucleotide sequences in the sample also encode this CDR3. CDR3 amino acids: CASSLEGQIELGNTIYF. The CDR3 DNA is TGCGCCAGCAGCTTGGAAGGACAGATCGAGCTCGGAAACACCATATATTTT. V usage is TRBV5-1 and J usage is TRBJ1-3; the D gene is possibly TRBD1 (6 bases). V lost 0 bases and J lost 4, with 17 bases in between. The CDR3 loop spans 17 amino acids. Per germline, CDR1 SGHRS and CDR2 YFSETQ.

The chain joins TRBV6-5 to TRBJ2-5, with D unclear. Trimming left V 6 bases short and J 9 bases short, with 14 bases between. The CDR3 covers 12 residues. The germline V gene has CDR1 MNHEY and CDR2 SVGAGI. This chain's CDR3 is CASSPLNGAQYF. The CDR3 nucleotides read TGTGCCAGCAGCCCCCTTAATGGAGCCCAGTACTTC.

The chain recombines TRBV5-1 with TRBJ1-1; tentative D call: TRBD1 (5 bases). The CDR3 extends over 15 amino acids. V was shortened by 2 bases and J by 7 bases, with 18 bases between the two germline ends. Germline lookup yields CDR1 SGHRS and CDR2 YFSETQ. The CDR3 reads CASSLDFDSPFEAFF. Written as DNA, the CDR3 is TGCGCCAGCAGCTTAGATTTTGACAGCCCCTTTGAAGCTTTCTTT.

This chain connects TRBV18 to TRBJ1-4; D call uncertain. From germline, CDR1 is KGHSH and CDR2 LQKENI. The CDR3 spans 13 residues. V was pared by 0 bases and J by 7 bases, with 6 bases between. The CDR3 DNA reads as TGTGCCAGCTCACCACCGGCCTCTGAAAAACTGTTTTTT. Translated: CASSPPASEKLFF.

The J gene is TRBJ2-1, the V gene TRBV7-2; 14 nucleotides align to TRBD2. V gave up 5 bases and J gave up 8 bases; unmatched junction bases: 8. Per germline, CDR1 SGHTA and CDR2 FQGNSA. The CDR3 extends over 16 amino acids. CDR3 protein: CASSIPGTSGGYEQFF. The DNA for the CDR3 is TGTGCCAGCAGCATCCCCGGGACTAGCGGGGGCTATGAGCAGTTCTTC.

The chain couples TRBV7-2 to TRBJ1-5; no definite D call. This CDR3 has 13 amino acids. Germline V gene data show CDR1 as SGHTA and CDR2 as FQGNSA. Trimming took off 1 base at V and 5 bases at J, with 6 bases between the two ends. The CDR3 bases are TGTGCCAGCAGCTTAGTGGACGATCAGCCCCAGCATTTT. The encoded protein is CASSLVDDQPQHF.

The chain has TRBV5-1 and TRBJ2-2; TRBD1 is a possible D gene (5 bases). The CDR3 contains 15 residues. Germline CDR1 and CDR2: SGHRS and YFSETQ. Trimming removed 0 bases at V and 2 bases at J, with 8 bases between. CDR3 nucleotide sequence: TGCGCCAGCAGCTTGGCGCAGGGCAACACCGGGGAGCTGTTTTTT. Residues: CASSLAQGNTGELFF.

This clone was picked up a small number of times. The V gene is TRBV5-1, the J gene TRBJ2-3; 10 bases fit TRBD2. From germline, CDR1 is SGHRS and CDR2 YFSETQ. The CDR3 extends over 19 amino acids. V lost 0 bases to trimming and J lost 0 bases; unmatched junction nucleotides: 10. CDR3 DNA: TGCGCCAGCAGCTTGGGGGTAGCGGGGGGTCCCCCTAGCACAGATACGCAGTATTTT. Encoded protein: CASSLGVAGGPPSTDTQYF.

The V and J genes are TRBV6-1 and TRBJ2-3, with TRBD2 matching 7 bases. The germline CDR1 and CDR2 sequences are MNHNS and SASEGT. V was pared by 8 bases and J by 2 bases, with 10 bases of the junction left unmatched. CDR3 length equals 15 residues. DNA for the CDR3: TGTGCCAGCTCCCTCGGCGGGGGAAACACAGATACGCAGTATTTT. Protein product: CASSLGGGNTDTQYF.

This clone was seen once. Here the CDR3 DNA reads TGTGCCAGCAGCTCCTTGAACACCATATATTTT. Protein: CASSSLNTIYF. The rearrangement joins TRBV14 to TRBJ1-3; D is undetermined. The germline V gene encodes CDR1 SGHDN and CDR2 FVKESK. Trimming pared 5 bases from V and 7 bases from J, leaving 6 bases between. There are 11 residues in the CDR3.

CDR3 residues: CASSEVAGEGEKLFF. In DNA, the CDR3 is TGTGCCAGCAGTGAAGTCGCAGGGGAAGGTGAAAAACTGTTTTTT. The chain recombines TRBV2 with TRBJ1-4; TRBD1 is a possible D gene (6 bases). Germline V CDR1 and CDR2: SNHLY, FYNNEI. This CDR3 has 15 amino acids. Trimming removed 1 base at V and 7 bases at J, with 13 bases between.

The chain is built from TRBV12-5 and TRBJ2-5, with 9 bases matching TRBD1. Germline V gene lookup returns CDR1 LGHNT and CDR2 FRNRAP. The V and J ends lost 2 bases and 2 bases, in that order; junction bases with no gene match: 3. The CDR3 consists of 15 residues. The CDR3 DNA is TGTGCTAGTGGTTTGACCGGGACAGGGCAAGAGACCCAGTACTTC. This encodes CASGLTGTGQETQYF.

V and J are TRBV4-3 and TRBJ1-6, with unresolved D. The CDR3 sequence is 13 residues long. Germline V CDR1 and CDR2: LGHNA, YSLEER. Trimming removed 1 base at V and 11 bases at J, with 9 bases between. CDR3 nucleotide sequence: TGCGCCAGCAGCCAAGCGTCAACGGCACCCCTCCACTTT. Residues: CASSQASTAPLHF.

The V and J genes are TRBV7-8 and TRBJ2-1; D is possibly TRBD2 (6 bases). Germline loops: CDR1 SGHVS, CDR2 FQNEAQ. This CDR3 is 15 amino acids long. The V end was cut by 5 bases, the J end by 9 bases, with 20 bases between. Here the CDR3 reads CASSLTITTGGEQFF. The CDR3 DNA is TGTGCCAGCAGCCTAACGATCACGACCGGGGGTGAGCAGTTCTTC.

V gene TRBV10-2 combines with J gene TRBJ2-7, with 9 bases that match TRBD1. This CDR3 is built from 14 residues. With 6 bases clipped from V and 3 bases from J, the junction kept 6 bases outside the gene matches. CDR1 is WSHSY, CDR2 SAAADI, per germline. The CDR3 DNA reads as TGCGCCAGCAGATCCGGGACAGGGAGCTACGAGCAGTACTTC. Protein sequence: CASRSGTGSYEQYF.

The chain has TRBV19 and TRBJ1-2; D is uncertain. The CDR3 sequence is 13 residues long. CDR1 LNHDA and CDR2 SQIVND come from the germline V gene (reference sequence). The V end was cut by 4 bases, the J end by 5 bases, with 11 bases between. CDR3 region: CASSNRGRYGYTF. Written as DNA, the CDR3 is TGTGCCAGTAGTAATCGGGGAAGGTATGGCTACACCTTC.

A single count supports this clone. The CDR3 loop reads CASSLSTGRDTQYF. The CDR3 DNA reads as TGTGCCAGCAGCTTATCAACGGGGCGGGATACGCAGTATTTT. The chain employs TRBV7-9 and TRBJ2-3; D is tentatively TRBD1 or TRBD2 (5 bases each). This CDR3 is built from 14 residues. Trimming cost V 2 bases and J 6 bases, with 12 bases left between them. Per the germline V gene, CDR1 is SEHNR and CDR2 is FQNEAQ (reference sequence). Full variable domain (missing parts from reference TRBV7-9 and TRBJ2-3): DTGVSQNPRHKITKRGQNVTFRCDPISEHNRLYWYRQTLGQGPEFLTYFQNEAQLEKSRLLSDRFSAERPKGSFSTLEIQRTEQGDSAMYLCASSLSTGRDTQYFGPGTRLTVL.

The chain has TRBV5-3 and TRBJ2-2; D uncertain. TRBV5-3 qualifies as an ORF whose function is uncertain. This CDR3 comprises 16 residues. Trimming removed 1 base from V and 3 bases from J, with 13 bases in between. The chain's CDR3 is CARSLRITADTGELFF. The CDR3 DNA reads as TGTGCCAGAAGCTTGAGGATTACCGCCGACACCGGGGAGCTGTTTTTT.

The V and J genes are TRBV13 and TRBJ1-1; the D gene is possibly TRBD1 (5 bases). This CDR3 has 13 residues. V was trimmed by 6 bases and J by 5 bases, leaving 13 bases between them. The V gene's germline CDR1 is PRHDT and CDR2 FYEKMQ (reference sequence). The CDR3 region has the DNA TGTGCCAGCAGTCGTTGGGGGGAAACTGAAGCTTTCTTT. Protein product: CASSRWGETEAFF.

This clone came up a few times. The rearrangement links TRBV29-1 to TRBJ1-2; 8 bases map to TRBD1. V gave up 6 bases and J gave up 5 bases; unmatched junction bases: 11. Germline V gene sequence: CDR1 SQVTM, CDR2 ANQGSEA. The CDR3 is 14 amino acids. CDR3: CSVPLGTGLYGYTF. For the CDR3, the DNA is TGCAGCGTCCCGCTTGGGACAGGCCTATATGGCTACACCTTC.

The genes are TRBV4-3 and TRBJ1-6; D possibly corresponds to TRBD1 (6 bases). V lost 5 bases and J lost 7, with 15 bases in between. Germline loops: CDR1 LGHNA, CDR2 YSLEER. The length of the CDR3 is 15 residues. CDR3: CASSKRQAQNSPLHF. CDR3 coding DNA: TGCGCCAGCAGCAAAAGACAGGCCCAGAATTCACCCCTCCACTTT.